One T cell receptor (beta chain) is described in this entry. The data belong to a study of blood T cell repertoires in COVID-19. Profiled with immunoSEQ multiplex PCR; TCRdb holds only in-frame clones, not every one. Here the sample spans roughly 400,000 clones, 90% being singletons. There are 13 residues in the CDR3. V shed 7 bases, J shed 6 bases, and the junction held 7 bases outside the gene matches. The V gene's germline CDR1 is MDHEN and CDR2 SYDVKM. The TCR originated in a man in his late teens or twenties who had recovered from COVID-19. The V call is TRBV28, the J call TRBJ1-2; 8 bases are a match to TRBD1. Source material: PBMCs or T cells enriched from blood (not recorded which). The CDR3 region has the DNA TGTGCCAGCACCTATGACAGGGGCCATGGCTACACCTTC. It is translated as CASTYDRGHGYTF.